The 16 T cell receptor beta chains below were found in one sample sequenced in a study of blood T cells in healthy people across ages. A sample-barcoded 5' primer and a J-beta primer mix were used in a second PCR of roughly 6 to 12 cycles. TCRdb called the 5' RACE reads again in MiXCR, with one record for every CDR3 protein. The sample records about 1.1 million distinct CDR3 sequences, approximately 38% being singletons. Source material: blood. These receptors were collected from a man aged 18 to 29 in good health.

About this clonotype itself: A read error may account for a junction end that differs from germline. The chain has TRBV25-1 and TRBJ1-1; 7 positions match TRBD1. The CDR3 length is 15 residues. Germline V gene lookup returns CDR1 MGHDK and CDR2 SYGVNS. The CDR3 DNA reads TGTGCCAACAGTGAGTCCCGGACAGGCAACACTGAAGCTTTCTTT. It is translated as CANSESRTGNTEAFF.

The V call is TRBV29-1, the J call TRBJ2-1; D unresolved. Germline V gene lookup returns CDR1 SQVTM and CDR2 ANQGSEA. Trimming removed 4 bases from V and 3 bases from J, with 7 bases in between. CDR3 size: 12 residues. The CDR3 reads CSVGGNYNEQFF. The CDR3 nucleotides are TGCAGCGTTGGGGGAAACTACAATGAGCAGTTCTTC.

The chain carries TRBV12-3 or TRBV12-4 and TRBJ1-1, with D uncertain. The V end was cut by 0 bases, the J end by 5 bases, with 10 bases between. The CDR3 extends over 14 amino acids. CDR3 nucleotide sequence: TGTGCCAGCAGTTTAGCCCCCCAGGAGACTGAAGCTTTCTTT. Residues: CASSLAPQETEAFF.

This clonotype was seen repeatedly, ten times or more. The chain combines TRBV5-1 with TRBJ2-1; weak D call: TRBD1 (7 bases). The CDR3 sequence is 16 residues long. Germline CDR1 SGHRS, CDR2 YFSETQ. Trimming took off 1 base at V and 7 bases at J, with 18 bases between the two ends. The chain's CDR3 is CASSLSRQGGLNEQFF. CDR3 DNA sequence: TGCGCCAGCAGCTTGTCGAGACAGGGAGGTTTAAATGAGCAGTTCTTC.

The V gene is TRBV27, the J gene TRBJ2-5; TRBD1 might be the D (6 bases). CDR3 size: 14 residues. Trimming left V 10 bases short and J 5 bases short, with 20 bases between. Per the germline V gene, CDR1 is MNHEY and CDR2 is SMNVEV (reference sequence). CDR3 DNA: TGTGCCACCCCGCGAGGACAGAAGGACGAGACCCAGTACTTC. Protein: CATPRGQKDETQYF.

This clonotype appeared a single time. The chain couples TRBV4-3 to TRBJ2-5; 9 nucleotides match TRBD2. The germline V gene has CDR1 LGHNA and CDR2 YSLEER. The CDR3 is 19 amino acids. V was pared by 1 base and J by 11 bases, with 23 bases of the junction left unmatched. Here the CDR3 reads CASSQVLERGVINYNEQYF. CDR3 DNA sequence: TGCGCCAGCAGCCAAGTCCTAGAGCGGGGGGTAATTAACTACAATGAGCAGTACTTC.

This clonotype has more than one count but fewer than ten. V gene TRBV10-3 combines with J gene TRBJ1-4, with no clear D. V lost 6 bases to trimming and J lost 0 bases, with 8 bases between them. The CDR3 loop spans 14 amino acids. Germline CDR1 is ENHRY and CDR2 is SYGVKD. In nucleotides, the CDR3 is TGTGCCATCAGAGCGGGAGCAACTAATGAAAAACTGTTTTTT. This gives the protein CAIRAGATNEKLFF.

The J gene is TRBJ2-1, the V gene TRBV6-2 or TRBV6-3; a weak D match, TRBD1 (6 bases). V lost 4 bases to trimming and J lost 13 bases, with 35 bases between them. The CDR3 has 19 amino acids. Germline V gene lookup returns CDR1 MNHEY and CDR2 SVGEGT. The CDR3 loop is CASSSGPLQHRVGQETQFF. DNA for the CDR3: TGTGCCAGCAGTTCAGGCCCACTCCAACACAGGGTCGGGCAAGAGACCCAGTTCTTC.

This clonotype has at least ten counts. This chain uses TRBV29-1 with TRBJ2-3; no reliable D call. The germline gives CDR1 SQVTM, CDR2 ANQGSEA. The CDR3 runs 12 residues. Trimming took 3 bases from V and 2 from J, leaving 6 bases between them. The CDR3 bases are TGCAGCGTTGACAGTTACACAGATACGCAGTATTTT. Amino acid sequence: CSVDSYTDTQYF.

The chain employs TRBV7-2 and TRBJ1-2; no reliable D call. CDR3 length: 14 residues. In germline, CDR1 is SGHTA, CDR2 FQGNSA. Trimming pared 5 bases from V and 4 bases from J, leaving 14 bases between. The CDR3 spells CASSPRRTIYGYTF. In DNA, the CDR3 is TGTGCCAGCAGCCCCCGCAGGACTATCTATGGCTACACCTTC.

In this sample, this clonotype turned up a few times. The chain recombines TRBV6-6 with TRBJ1-5; D is uncertain. Trimming removed 2 bases at V and 3 bases at J, with 8 bases between. CDR3 length: 14 amino acids. Germline CDR1 and CDR2: MNHNY and SVGAGI (reference sequence). CDR3 sequence reads: CASSYQSDNQPQHF. CDR3 DNA: TGTGCCAGCAGTTACCAGTCAGACAATCAGCCCCAGCATTTT.

There are many counts of this clonotype. The chain links TRBV12-3 or TRBV12-4 to TRBJ1-5; TRBD1 aligns across 9 bases. Losses at the gene ends were 6 bases for V and 4 bases for J; bases not matched to a gene: 4. This CDR3 contains 14 residues. Written as DNA, the CDR3 is TGTGCCAGCAGGGCCGGGACAGGGAATCAGCCCCAGCATTTT. This encodes CASRAGTGNQPQHF.

This clonotype appeared once. The junction departs from germline at one end; a sequencing error may be responsible. The V gene is TRBV7-9, the J gene TRBJ1-1; possibly TRBD1 for D (5 bases). Per germline, CDR1 SEHNR and CDR2 FQNEAQ (reference sequence). The CDR3 has 15 amino acids. Here the CDR3 DNA reads TGTGTCAGCAGCTTAGCGGGATGGGACCGTCCTGAAGCTTTCTTT. Protein: CVSSLAGWDRPEAFF.

To note about this clonotype: A much larger clone is a single base away; this may be a read error. This chain links TRBV27 with TRBJ1-1; D not certain. The CDR3 covers 13 residues. Germline V lookup: CDR1 MNHEY, CDR2 SMNVEV (reference sequence). The CDR3, as DNA: TGTACCAGCAGTTTATACGGGAACACTGAAGCTTTCTTT. Its protein is CTSSLYGNTEAFF.

This clonotype has a handful of counts. The J gene is TRBJ2-3, the V gene TRBV20-1; 8 bases match TRBD2. Germline V gene data show CDR1 as DFQATT and CDR2 as SNEGSKA (reference sequence). The V and J ends lost 2 bases and 3 bases, in that order; junction bases with no gene match: 7. The length of the CDR3 is 15 residues. The chain's CDR3 is CSARYPGGQTDTQYF. Here the CDR3 DNA reads TGCAGTGCTAGATATCCGGGGGGGCAGACAGATACGCAGTATTTT.

This clonotype was seen more than once but under ten times. V and J are TRBV6-5 and TRBJ2-1; D is possibly TRBD2 (7 bases). The germline V and J ends were trimmed by 6 bases and 7 bases, with 13 bases remaining between them. The CDR3 loop spans 13 amino acids. Germline V gene data show CDR1 as MNHEY and CDR2 as SVGAGI. CDR3 loop: CASRSGGLNEQFF. The DNA for the CDR3 is TGTGCCAGCAGGTCGGGGGGCTTGAATGAGCAGTTCTTC.